These 19 T cell receptor beta chains were sequenced from one sample in a study of blood T cell repertoires in COVID-19. Here immunoSEQ multiplex PCR was the method, and the copy in TCRdb shows in-frame clones only, minus some. The profile shows some 170,000 clones, about three quarters of them singletons. Input material: peripheral blood. The receptors were sampled from a woman in her 50s with active or convalescent COVID-19.

The rearrangement joins TRBV12-5 to TRBJ1-4; 11 bases agree with TRBD1. This CDR3 spans 19 amino acids. J gave up 7 bases and V 3 bases, and 16 bases lay outside the gene matches. Germline V lookup: CDR1 LGHNT, CDR2 FRNRAP. This CDR3 reads CASGFLPGTGGRGTEKLFF. CDR3 sequence (DNA): TGTGCTAGTGGTTTTCTCCCCGGGACAGGGGGTAGGGGGACTGAAAAACTGTTTTTT.

The chain links TRBV2 to TRBJ1-4; D might be TRBD1 (5 bases). CDR3 length equals 14 residues. Germline CDR1 SNHLY, CDR2 FYNNEI. Trimming pared 6 bases from V and 7 bases from J, leaving 15 bases between. DNA of the CDR3: TGTGCCAGCAGCGCACAGGCCGGGCGTGAAAAACTGTTTTTT. This sequence encodes CASSAQAGREKLFF.

J is TRBJ2-2 and V is TRBV7-2, with D maybe TRBD1 (6 bases). Germline assignment: CDR1 SGHTA and CDR2 FQGNSA. This CDR3 has 16 residues. The V gene lost 1 base and the J gene lost 2 bases, with 11 bases spanning the gap. As DNA, the CDR3 is TGTGCCAGCAGCTTAGACAGGGTGGATAACACCGGGGAGCTGTTTTTT. Its translation: CASSLDRVDNTGELFF.

The genes are TRBV19 and TRBJ2-5; perhaps TRBD1 as D (5 bases). The V end lost 6 bases, the J end lost 1 base, and 9 bases lay between the germline ends. The germline gives CDR1 LNHDA, CDR2 SQIVND (reference sequence). The CDR3 spans 13 residues. The CDR3 nucleotides read TGTGCCAGTAGCGAGACAGCCCAAGAGACCCAGTACTTC. Amino acids: CASSETAQETQYF.

This clone was detected ten times or more. The chain is built from TRBV9 and TRBJ2-2; the match to TRBD2 covers 8 bases. V dropped 0 bases and J dropped 5; count of bases not matched to a gene: 9. The CDR3 totals 17 residues. Germline V gene lookup returns CDR1 SGDLS and CDR2 YYNGEE. CDR3 loop: CASSVGPSGGNTGELFF. CDR3 sequence (DNA): TGTGCCAGCAGCGTAGGGCCCAGCGGGGGAAATACCGGGGAGCTGTTTTTT.

The chain links TRBV3-1 (or the pseudogene TRBV3-2) to TRBJ1-5; maybe TRBD1 (6 bases). Germline V lookup: CDR1 LGHDT, CDR2 YNNKEL (reference sequence). V was clipped by 3 bases and J by 7 bases, with 10 bases between them. CDR3 length: 13 amino acids. As DNA, the CDR3 is TGTGCCAGCAGCCAGGGGGCCGTCCAGCCCCAGCATTTT. Protein product: CASSQGAVQPQHF.

This chain connects TRBV6-5 to TRBJ1-5; perhaps TRBD1 as D (5 bases). In germline, CDR1 is MNHEY, CDR2 SVGAGI. Trimming removed 5 bases at V and 5 bases at J, with 16 bases between. This CDR3 has 15 residues. CDR3 amino acids: CASSPRLDSYQPQHF. The DNA of the CDR3 is TGTGCCAGCAGTCCACGTTTAGACAGCTATCAGCCCCAGCATTTT.

V gene TRBV19 combines with J gene TRBJ2-5, with 9 bases matching TRBD2. J gave up 5 bases and V 3 bases, and 10 bases lay outside the gene matches. The CDR3 is made up of 16 amino acids. CDR1 and CDR2 (germline): LNHDA, SQIVND (reference sequence). CDR3 in amino acids: CASSMFASGTVETQYF. The DNA of the CDR3 is TGTGCCAGTAGTATGTTCGCTAGCGGGACAGTGGAGACCCAGTACTTC.

The chain combines TRBV30 with TRBJ2-2; 16 nucleotides match TRBD2. This CDR3 has 17 amino acids. Germline V CDR1 and CDR2: GTSNPN, SVGIG (reference sequence). Trimming cost V 4 bases and J 6 bases; bases outside gene matches: 8. CDR3 sequence reads: CAWNRGLAGGLSGELFF. The CDR3 DNA reads TGTGCCTGGAATCGGGGACTAGCGGGGGGGTTGTCCGGGGAGCTGTTTTTT.

The CDR3 is CASSTRTGLYEQYF. The DNA of the CDR3 is TGTGCCAGCAGCACAAGGACAGGATTATACGAGCAGTACTTC. This sequence joins TRBV7-2 and TRBJ2-7, with 7 nucleotides matching TRBD1. Germline assignment: CDR1 SGHTA and CDR2 FQGNSA. J lost 4 bases, V lost 5 bases, and 8 bases had no gene match. The CDR3 extends over 14 amino acids.

The rearrangement links TRBV2 to TRBJ2-7; D is undetermined. CDR3 length: 12 residues. The V gene's germline CDR1 is SNHLY and CDR2 FYNNEI. V lost 6 bases and J lost 4, with 10 bases in between. The CDR3 nucleotides are TGTGCCAGCAGCCTGACTGGGTACGAGCAGTACTTC. This encodes CASSLTGYEQYF. Combining the CDR3 with reference TRBV2 and TRBJ2-7 gives the whole variable domain EPEVTQTPSHQVTQMGQEVILRCVPISNHLYFYWYRQILGQKVEFLVSFYNNEISEKSEIFDDQFSVERPDGSNFTLKIRSTKLEDSAMYFCASSLTGYEQYFGPGTRLTVT.

The chain is built from TRBV9 and TRBJ2-2; a possible D gene is TRBD2 (5 bases). The CDR3 spans 12 residues. Germline CDR1 reads SGDLS; CDR2 reads YYNGEE. Deletions cut 4 bases from V and 8 bases from J, with 9 bases between. CDR3 DNA: TGTGCCAGCAGCATCAGCGGAGGGGAGCTGTTTTTT. Protein sequence: CASSISGGELFF.

This sequence joins TRBV7-9 and TRBJ2-2, with 8 bases aligning to TRBD1. The CDR3 totals 15 residues. CDR1 and CDR2 from the germline V gene are SEHNR and FQNEAQ (reference sequence). V was clipped by 4 bases and J by 2 bases; unmatched bases: 3. Here the CDR3 reads CASSSDRGNTGELFF. DNA of the CDR3: TGTGCCAGCAGCTCCGACAGGGGAAACACCGGGGAGCTGTTTTTT. Based on the CDR3 plus reference TRBV7-9 and TRBJ2-2, the full variable domain is DTGVSQNPRHKITKRGQNVTFRCDPISEHNRLYWYRQTLGQGPEFLTYFQNEAQLEKSRLLSDRFSAERPKGSFSTLEIQRTEQGDSAMYLCASSSDRGNTGELFFGEGSRLTVL.

The rearrangement uses TRBV6-2 or TRBV6-3 and TRBJ1-5; 10 bases match TRBD1. The junction had 8 bases not matched to a gene; V was cut back by 5 bases and J by 7 bases. CDR3 length: 15 residues. Looked up from germline, CDR1 is MNHEY and CDR2 is SVGEGT. The CDR3 DNA reads as TGTGCCAGCAGTAGCTCGACAGGGGGCTCCCAGCCCCAGCATTTT. Translation: CASSSSTGGSQPQHF.

This chain joins TRBV6-2 or TRBV6-3 and TRBJ2-5; TRBD1 aligns across 9 bases. The junction had 9 bases not matched to a gene; V was cut back by 5 bases and J by 5 bases. Germline V lookup: CDR1 MNHEY, CDR2 SVGEGT. The CDR3 has 15 amino acids. DNA of the CDR3: TGTGCCAGCAGTCCACACACAGGGGGCGTTGAGACCCAGTACTTC. This sequence encodes CASSPHTGGVETQYF.

A word on this clone: At the DNA level, this CDR3 is encoded by other sequences in the same sample as well. The chain recombines TRBV30 with TRBJ1-1; tentatively, D is TRBD1 (6 bases). The CDR3 is 13 residues long. The ends were cut back, 0 bases at V and 1 base at J, with 6 bases in the middle. Germline V gene data show CDR1 as GTSNPN and CDR2 as SVGIG (reference sequence). The CDR3 spells CAWSVGGNTEAFF. In DNA, the CDR3 is TGTGCCTGGAGTGTAGGGGGGAACACTGAAGCTTTCTTT.

The chain joins TRBV5-1 to TRBJ2-7; weak D call: TRBD1 (6 bases). The CDR3 sequence is 15 residues long. The V and J ends lost 4 bases and 0 bases respectively, with 14 bases between them. The germline V gene has CDR1 SGHRS and CDR2 YFSETQ. The CDR3 DNA is TGCGCCAGCAGCCCGGGACACGTCGGCTCCTACGAGCAGTACTTC. Encoded protein: CASSPGHVGSYEQYF.

The chain combines TRBV19 with TRBJ1-5, with 11 nucleotides matching TRBD1. CDR1 and CDR2 (germline): LNHDA, SQIVND (reference sequence). Losses at the gene ends were 3 bases for V and 6 bases for J; bases not matched to a gene: 10. The CDR3 sequence is 17 residues long. The chain's CDR3 is CASSILLDRGLSQPQHF. The CDR3, as DNA: TGTGCCAGTAGTATTCTTCTGGACAGGGGGCTGAGTCAGCCCCAGCATTTT. Complete variable domain (other parts from reference TRBV19 and TRBJ1-5): DGGITQSPKYLFRKEGQNVTLSCEQNLNHDAMYWYRQDPGQGLRLIYYSQIVNDFQKGDIAEGYSVSREKKESFPLTVTSAQKNPTAFYLCASSILLDRGLSQPQHFGDGTRLSIL.

CDR3 bases: TGTGCCAGCAGAACCGTTCGTCGGACAGTGGATTCAGGCTACACCTTC. Its translation: CASRTVRRTVDSGYTF. This rearrangement joins TRBV28 to TRBJ1-2, with a possible D match to TRBD1 (6 bases). The germline V and J ends were trimmed by 6 bases and 8 bases, with 25 bases remaining between them. Germline V CDR1 and CDR2: MDHEN, SYDVKM. The CDR3 totals 16 residues.